Included here is one T cell receptor (beta chain) sequence, with context. The CDR3 consists of 15 residues. V lost 2 bases and J lost 0, with 11 bases in between. From germline, CDR1 is SGHDT and CDR2 YYEEEE. This entry is derived from a study of T cell changes during pregnancy in multiple sclerosis. Method: immunoSEQ multiplex PCR; TCRdb's copy keeps in-frame clones and lacks some. The sample includes around 110,000 clones, approximately 90% of them seen just once. The material was peripheral blood, obtained in the third trimester of pregnancy. The V call is TRBV5-6, the J call TRBJ1-1, with D tentatively TRBD1 (5 bases). This receptor was obtained from a female donor with multiple sclerosis, enrolled in a pregnancy study. The CDR3 DNA is TGTGCCAGCAGCTTCGACAGCTTCATGAACACTGAAGCTTTCTTT. Translating it yields CASSFDSFMNTEAFF.